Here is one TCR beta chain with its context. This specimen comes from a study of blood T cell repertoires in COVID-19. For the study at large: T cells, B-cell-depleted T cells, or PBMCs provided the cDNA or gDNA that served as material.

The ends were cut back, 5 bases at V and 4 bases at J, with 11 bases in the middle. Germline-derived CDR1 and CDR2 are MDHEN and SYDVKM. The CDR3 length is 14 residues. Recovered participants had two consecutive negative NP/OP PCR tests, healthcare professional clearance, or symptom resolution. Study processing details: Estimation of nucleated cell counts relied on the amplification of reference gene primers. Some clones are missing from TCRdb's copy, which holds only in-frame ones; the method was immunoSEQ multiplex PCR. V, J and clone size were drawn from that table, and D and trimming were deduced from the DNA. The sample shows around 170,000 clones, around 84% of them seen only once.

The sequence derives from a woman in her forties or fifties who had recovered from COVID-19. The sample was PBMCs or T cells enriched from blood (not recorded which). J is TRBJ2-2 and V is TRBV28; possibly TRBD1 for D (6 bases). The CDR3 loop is CASSAPQGTGELFF. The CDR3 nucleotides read TGTGCCAGCAGTGCACCACAGGGCACCGGGGAGCTGTTTTTT.